The 28 T cell receptor beta chains reported below all come from one sample, sequenced in a study of cytomegalovirus exposure and HLA in healthy donors. With 60 Vbeta and 13 Jbeta primers, the PCR was carried out. Clones were read by immunoSEQ multiplex PCR, and TCRdb kept only the in-frame ones, dropping some. The data include about 67,000 clones; the top ten clones carry more than 15%. The sequenced sample consisted of PBMCs. These receptors were taken from a boy aged 5-17 years in good health and CMV-seronegative.

The chain uses TRBV2 and TRBJ2-7; a weak D match, TRBD1 (5 bases). CDR1 is SNHLY and CDR2 is FYNNEI in the germline V gene. V lost 2 bases, J lost 3 bases, and 14 bases lay in between. The length of the CDR3 is 15 residues. CDR3 in amino acids: CASSERSDTYYEQYF. In DNA form, the CDR3 reads TGTGCCAGCAGTGAAAGGTCGGACACCTACTACGAGCAGTACTTC.

The CDR3 loop is CASSPRDRTTGELFF. The CDR3 coding sequence is TGTGCCAGCAGCCCCCGGGACAGGACCACCGGGGAGCTGTTTTTT. The V and J genes are TRBV7-8 and TRBJ2-2; 8 bases fit TRBD1. The CDR3 extends over 15 amino acids. The V gene end was trimmed by 5 bases and the J gene end by 4 bases; junction bases not matched to a gene: 6. The germline V gene has CDR1 SGHVS and CDR2 FQNEAQ.

The chain has TRBV7-8 and TRBJ1-2; D possibly corresponds to TRBD1 (6 bases). Looked up from germline, CDR1 is SGHVS and CDR2 is FQNEAQ. The CDR3 runs to 16 residues. V lost 5 bases, J lost 4 bases, and 20 bases lay in between. CDR3: CASSPRGGGNPYGYTF. Written as DNA, the CDR3 is TGTGCCAGCAGCCCCCGGGGGGGCGGGAACCCCTATGGCTACACCTTC.

V gene TRBV19 combines with J gene TRBJ2-5, with D possibly being TRBD2 (7 bases). Germline V gives CDR1 LNHDA, CDR2 SQIVND (reference sequence). Trimming took 7 bases from V and 5 from J, leaving 14 bases between them. The CDR3 covers 13 residues. CDR3 in DNA: TGTGCCAGTACTGGGGGGGCGTGGGAGACCCAGTACTTC. Translated, it gives CASTGGAWETQYF.

The V gene is TRBV4-1, the J gene TRBJ1-4; no reliable D call. Germline CDR1 MGHRA, CDR2 YSYEKL. V lost 0 bases and J lost 6, with 11 bases in between. The CDR3 has 15 amino acids. The CDR3 reads CASSQEREWYEKLFF. CDR3 nucleotides: TGCGCCAGCAGCCAAGAAAGGGAGTGGTATGAAAAACTGTTTTTT.

This chain connects TRBV5-1 to TRBJ1-1; D may be TRBD1 (5 bases). This CDR3 is 15 amino acids long. CDR1 is SGHRS, CDR2 YFSETQ, per germline. Trimming stripped 4 bases from V and 3 bases from J, with 16 bases between. The CDR3 sequence is CASSPEGRVDTEAFF. The CDR3 nucleotides read TGCGCCAGCAGCCCCGAGGGGAGGGTTGACACTGAAGCTTTCTTT.

The J gene is TRBJ1-1, the V gene TRBV4-3; possibly TRBD1 for D (6 bases). The CDR3 sequence is 15 residues long. V gave up 0 bases and J gave up 5 bases, with 13 bases separating them. Germline loops: CDR1 LGHNA, CDR2 YSLEER. The CDR3 DNA follows: TGCGCCAGCAGCCAAGATCTCGGGCAGGGGACTGAAGCTTTCTTT. Residues: CASSQDLGQGTEAFF.

For this clone: The same CDR3 arises from other DNA sequences in this sample as well. The chain links TRBV7-9 to TRBJ1-1; 8 bases align to TRBD1. Germline CDR1 is SEHNR and CDR2 is FQNEAQ (reference sequence). The V and J ends lost 0 bases and 0 bases, in that order; junction bases with no gene match: 3. The CDR3 contains 16 residues. The CDR3 DNA reads as TGTGCCAGCAGCTTAGCGGGGACAGGATTGAACACTGAAGCTTTCTTT. The encoded protein is CASSLAGTGLNTEAFF.

This chain joins TRBV7-2 and TRBJ2-3; 12 nucleotides agree with TRBD2. Losses at the gene ends were 5 bases for V and 5 bases for J; bases not matched to a gene: 8. Germline V lookup: CDR1 SGHTA, CDR2 FQGNSA. The CDR3 runs to 16 residues. CDR3 sequence reads: CASSLDLAGGRDTQYF. The CDR3 DNA is TGTGCCAGCAGCCTGGACCTAGCGGGAGGGCGAGATACGCAGTATTTT.

CDR3 loop: CASSSRSGTGGYEQYF. The CDR3 coding sequence is TGTGCCAGCAGCTCCCGGTCAGGGACAGGGGGCTACGAGCAGTACTTC. The rearrangement uses TRBV9 and TRBJ2-7; 11 bases agree with TRBD1. Unmatched junction bases numbered 9, after V lost 4 bases and J lost 3 bases. Germline CDR1 SGDLS, CDR2 YYNGEE. The CDR3 covers 16 residues.

The rearrangement joins TRBV30 to TRBJ1-1; 7 nucleotides align to TRBD1. Trimming removed 2 bases from V and 5 bases from J; junction bases left unmatched: 5. CDR3 length: 13 residues. In germline, CDR1 is GTSNPN, CDR2 SVGIG (reference sequence). The CDR3 sequence: CAWSPTTGTEAFF. The CDR3 DNA reads TGTGCCTGGAGTCCAACGACAGGGACTGAAGCTTTCTTT.

The chain uses TRBV6-5 and TRBJ1-2; no clear D. From germline, CDR1 is MNHEY and CDR2 SVGAGI. Trimming shortened V by 5 bases and J by 4 bases, and 17 bases separated the two germline ends. The CDR3 sequence is 15 residues long. The CDR3 sequence is CASSGGFPLAYGYTF. The CDR3 nucleotides read TGTGCCAGCAGTGGAGGGTTCCCCCTCGCCTATGGCTACACCTTC.

CDR3 nucleotides: TGTGCCAGCTCATCAGGACAGGGGCACACTGAAGCTTTCTTT. It codes for CASSSGQGHTEAFF. The chain links TRBV18 to TRBJ1-1; 9 nucleotides agree with TRBD1. This CDR3 has 14 residues. Trimming at V came to 5 bases and at J to 3 bases, leaving 4 bases not matched to a gene. The germline V gene has CDR1 KGHSH and CDR2 LQKENI.

The chain combines TRBV6-5 with TRBJ1-1; D is possibly TRBD1 (5 bases). V was pared by 0 bases and J by 6 bases, with 8 bases between. The germline V gene has CDR1 MNHEY and CDR2 SVGAGI. This CDR3 has 13 amino acids. The CDR3 region has the DNA TGTGCCAGCAGTTACTCATCAGGGCCTGAAGCTTTCTTT. Amino acids: CASSYSSGPEAFF.

The genes are TRBV5-6 and TRBJ1-1, with D perhaps matching TRBD1 (5 bases). The CDR3 is 18 residues long. The V end was cut by 6 bases, the J end by 1 base, with 25 bases between. From germline, CDR1 is SGHDT and CDR2 YYEEEE. This CDR3 is CASIHSTTSQGGNTEAFF. DNA for the CDR3: TGTGCCAGCATCCACTCTACAACTTCTCAGGGCGGGAACACTGAAGCTTTCTTT.

The J gene is TRBJ2-1, the V gene TRBV11-3, with 11 positions matching TRBD1. The CDR3 is 16 amino acids. V shed 3 bases and J 6 bases; nucleotides not matched to a gene: 7. Germline V gene lookup returns CDR1 SGHNT and CDR2 YENEEA. DNA for the CDR3: TGTGCCAGCAGCTTCATAGGACAGGGGGCGGGCAATGAGCAGTTCTTC. It encodes CASSFIGQGAGNEQFF.

This chain connects TRBV30 to TRBJ1-2, with 8 nucleotides matching TRBD1. V shed 4 bases and J 0 bases; nucleotides not matched to a gene: 4. The CDR3 runs to 14 residues. From germline, CDR1 is GTSNPN and CDR2 SVGIG (reference sequence). CDR3 residues: CAWNGRGPNYGYTF. The CDR3 bases are TGTGCCTGGAACGGCAGGGGGCCTAACTATGGCTACACCTTC.

This chain links TRBV4-2 with TRBJ2-7; 13 bases fit TRBD2. In germline, CDR1 is LGHNA, CDR2 YNFKEQ. This CDR3 has 20 residues. The V segment lost 0 bases and the J segment 3 bases; nucleotides outside the gene matches: 14. In DNA, the CDR3 is TGTGCCAGCAGCCAAGAAAAGATGGCCCCGGGACTAGCGGGATACTACGAGCAGTACTTC. This encodes CASSQEKMAPGLAGYYEQYF.

The chain joins TRBV5-1 to TRBJ2-5; tentative D call: TRBD1 (5 bases). The CDR3 loop spans 17 amino acids. Trimming cost V 2 bases and J 1 base, with 18 bases left between them. Germline assignment: CDR1 SGHRS and CDR2 YFSETQ. CDR3 nucleotides: TGCGCCAGCAGCTTAAATCAGGGTATAGCTACCCAAGAGACCCAGTACTTC. This translates into CASSLNQGIATQETQYF.

The chain couples TRBV2 to TRBJ1-6, with a tentative D call TRBD1 (6 bases). Trimming cost V 4 bases and J 6 bases, with 13 bases left between them. The germline V gene encodes CDR1 SNHLY and CDR2 FYNNEI. This CDR3 spans 15 amino acids. In nucleotides, the CDR3 is TGTGCCAGCAGTGGGACAGCGTCCCCTAATTCACCCCTCCACTTT. It yields the protein CASSGTASPNSPLHF.

The V gene is TRBV7-9, the J gene TRBJ1-2, with a weak D call TRBD1 (6 bases). Germline CDR1 is SEHNR and CDR2 is FQNEAQ (reference sequence). This CDR3 comprises 15 residues. Deletions cut 5 bases from V and 6 bases from J, with 19 bases between. The DNA for the CDR3 is TGTGCCAGCAGCAAATCAGGGGCGCCTCAGCATGGCTACACCTTC. Translating gives CASSKSGAPQHGYTF.

The rearrangement joins TRBV28 to TRBJ2-6; the match to TRBD1 covers 7 bases. The junction had 8 bases not matched to a gene; V was cut back by 6 bases and J by 0 bases. The CDR3 consists of 17 residues. Germline V gives CDR1 MDHEN, CDR2 SYDVKM. The CDR3 DNA follows: TGTGCCAGCAGGTCTGGACAGGAGATCTCTGGGGCCAACGTCCTGACTTTC. Protein: CASRSGQEISGANVLTF.

V usage is TRBV6-5 and J usage is TRBJ1-1, with TRBD1 matching over 7 bases. CDR1 is MNHEY, CDR2 SVGAGI, per germline. J lost 5 bases, V lost 5 bases, and 8 bases had no gene match. This CDR3 spans 14 amino acids. CDR3 amino acids: CASSRDSVATEAFF. CDR3 nucleotide sequence: TGTGCCAGCAGTAGGGACAGTGTGGCAACTGAAGCTTTCTTT.

V usage is TRBV4-1 and J usage is TRBJ2-2, with D possibly matching TRBD2 (5 bases). CDR1 is MGHRA, CDR2 YSYEKL, per germline. The CDR3 is made up of 15 amino acids. V was clipped by 0 bases and J by 8 bases, with 13 bases between them. The CDR3 sequence is CASSQELGWQGELFF. The CDR3 nucleotides are TGCGCCAGCAGCCAAGAACTAGGATGGCAGGGGGAGCTGTTTTTT.

This chain uses TRBV30 with TRBJ2-2; D is undetermined. The CDR3 consists of 13 residues. V dropped 0 bases and J dropped 5 bases, with 7 bases sitting between them. CDR1 is GTSNPN, CDR2 SVGIG, per germline (reference sequence). CDR3 sequence reads: CAWSVFRTGELFF. DNA of the CDR3: TGTGCCTGGAGTGTTTTCCGGACCGGGGAGCTGTTTTTT.

This rearrangement joins TRBV12-5 to TRBJ1-1; 9 bases fit TRBD1. Per germline, CDR1 LGHNT and CDR2 FRNRAP. V shed 8 bases, J shed 4 bases, and the junction held 5 bases outside the gene matches. This CDR3 is 13 amino acids long. CDR3 bases: TGTGCTAGTAAAGGGACAGGGACCACTGAAGCTTTCTTT. This sequence encodes CASKGTGTTEAFF.

Details on this clone: Within the sample, other DNA sequences also encode this same CDR3. The rearrangement links TRBV7-2 to TRBJ1-1, with TRBD1 matching 9 bases. After removal of 2 bases from V and 4 bases from J, the junction contained 2 bases not matched to a gene. From germline, CDR1 is SGHTA and CDR2 FQGNSA. This CDR3 region has 14 residues. The CDR3, as DNA: TGTGCCAGCAGCTTAACAGGGGGCGGCACTGAAGCTTTCTTT. Amino acids: CASSLTGGGTEAFF.

V and J are TRBV11-2 and TRBJ1-4, with D uncertain. The CDR3 contains 12 residues. Looked up from germline, CDR1 is SGHAT and CDR2 is FQNNGV. V was trimmed by 4 bases and J by 5 bases, leaving 5 bases between them. CDR3 loop: CASSSQNEKLFF. The CDR3 DNA reads as TGTGCCAGCAGCTCCCAAAATGAAAAACTGTTTTTT.